The present TCR beta chain was sequenced within a study of T cells in Graves' hyperthyroidism and ophthalmopathy. Across the study: Peripheral blood was drawn at first diagnosis, prior to all treatment.

The investigators amplified TCR beta CDR3 regions from RNA transcripts. An initial round of RT-PCR targeting the TCR CDR3 relied on the HTBI primer set. MiXCR, run by TCRdb on the multiplex PCR reads, gives a single entry per CDR3 protein. The sample carries 350,000 or so distinct CDR3 sequences, over 20% recorded once. Graves' hyperthyroidism is called stable when ophthalmopathy does not progress within 18 months. This CDR3 region has 11 residues. V was shortened by 8 bases and J by 3 bases, with 4 bases between the two germline ends. Germline CDR1 SEHNR, CDR2 FQNEAQ (reference sequence). The sequence was obtained from a woman between 45 and 60 years old with Graves' hyperthyroidism. The rearrangement links TRBV7-9 to TRBJ2-2, with unresolved D. The material sequenced was blood. CDR3 DNA sequence: TGTGCCAGCGGGGACACCGGGGAGCTGTTTTTT. Its protein is CASGDTGELFF. The full variable domain, rest sourced from reference TRBV7-9 and TRBJ2-2, is DTGVSQNPRHKITKRGQNVTFRCDPISEHNRLYWYRQTLGQGPEFLTYFQNEAQLEKSRLLSDRFSAERPKGSFSTLEIQRTEQGDSAMYLCASGDTGELFFGEGSRLTVL.